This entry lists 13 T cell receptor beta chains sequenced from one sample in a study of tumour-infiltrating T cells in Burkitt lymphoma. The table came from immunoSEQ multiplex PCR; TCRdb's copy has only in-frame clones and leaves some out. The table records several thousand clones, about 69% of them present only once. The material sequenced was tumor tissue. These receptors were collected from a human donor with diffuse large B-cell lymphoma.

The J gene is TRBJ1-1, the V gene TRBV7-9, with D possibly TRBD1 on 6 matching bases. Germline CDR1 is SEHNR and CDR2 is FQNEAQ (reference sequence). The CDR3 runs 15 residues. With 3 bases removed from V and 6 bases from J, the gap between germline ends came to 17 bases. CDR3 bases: TGTGCCAGCAGCTTCCCGAGATCGGGGGCCGCTGAAGCTTTCTTT. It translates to CASSFPRSGAAEAFF.

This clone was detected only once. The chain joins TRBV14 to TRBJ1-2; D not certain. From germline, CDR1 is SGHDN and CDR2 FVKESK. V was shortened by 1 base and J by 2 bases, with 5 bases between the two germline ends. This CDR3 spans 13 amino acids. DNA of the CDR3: TGTGCCAGCAGCCAAGGGCAGAACTATGGCTACACCTTC. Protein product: CASSQGQNYGYTF. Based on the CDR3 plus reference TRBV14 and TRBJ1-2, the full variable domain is EAGVTQFPSHSVIEKGQTVTLRCDPISGHDNLYWYRRVMGKEIKFLLHFVKESKQDESGMPNNRFLAERTGGTYSTLKVQPAELEDSGVYFCASSQGQNYGYTFGSGTRLTVV.

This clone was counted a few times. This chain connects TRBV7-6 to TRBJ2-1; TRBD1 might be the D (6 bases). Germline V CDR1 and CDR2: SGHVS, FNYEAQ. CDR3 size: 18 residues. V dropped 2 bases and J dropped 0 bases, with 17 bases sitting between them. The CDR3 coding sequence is TGTGCCAGCAGCTTAAACCCCGGGACACGGAGCTCCTACAATGAGCAGTTCTTC. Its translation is CASSLNPGTRSSYNEQFF. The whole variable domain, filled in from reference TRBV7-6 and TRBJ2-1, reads GAGVSQSPRYKVTKRGQDVALRCDPISGHVSLYWYRQALGQGPEFLTYFNYEAQQDKSGLPNDRFSAERPEGSISTLTIQRTEQRDSAMYRCASSLNPGTRSSYNEQFFGPGTRLTVL.

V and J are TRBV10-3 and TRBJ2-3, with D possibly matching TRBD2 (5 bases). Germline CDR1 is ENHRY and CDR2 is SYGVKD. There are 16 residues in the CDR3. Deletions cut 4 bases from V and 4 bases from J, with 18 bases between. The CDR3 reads CAISVGGSLQADTQYF. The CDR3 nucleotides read TGTGCCATCAGTGTTGGAGGCTCCCTGCAGGCAGATACGCAGTATTTT.

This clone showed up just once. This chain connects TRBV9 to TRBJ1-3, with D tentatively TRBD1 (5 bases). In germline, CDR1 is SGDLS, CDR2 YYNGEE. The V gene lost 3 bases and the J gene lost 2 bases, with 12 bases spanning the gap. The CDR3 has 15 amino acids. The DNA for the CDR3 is TGTGCCAGCAGCGCCCCTCAGGGAACTGGAAACACCATATATTTT. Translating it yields CASSAPQGTGNTIYF.

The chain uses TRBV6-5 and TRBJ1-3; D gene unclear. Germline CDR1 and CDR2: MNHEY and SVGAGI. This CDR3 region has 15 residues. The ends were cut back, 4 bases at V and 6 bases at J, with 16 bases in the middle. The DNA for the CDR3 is TGTGCCAGCAGTTTAGCGTTCAGCTCGCAAAACACCATATATTTT. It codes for CASSLAFSSQNTIYF.

In nucleotides, the CDR3 is TGTGCCAGCAGCACCGACAGGTACAATGAGCAGTTCTTC. Translated: CASSTDRYNEQFF. V is TRBV5-4 and J is TRBJ2-1, with D maybe TRBD1 (6 bases). The CDR3 is 13 residues long. The germline CDR1 and CDR2 sequences are SGHNT and YYREEE (reference sequence). V lost 4 bases and J lost 4, with 9 bases in between.

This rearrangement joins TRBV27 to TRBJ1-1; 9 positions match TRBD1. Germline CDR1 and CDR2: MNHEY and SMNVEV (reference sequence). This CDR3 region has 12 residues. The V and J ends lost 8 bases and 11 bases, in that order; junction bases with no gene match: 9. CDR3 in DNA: TGTGCCAGCCGAACAGGGGGCGCGAGCGCTTTCTTT. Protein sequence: CASRTGGASAFF.

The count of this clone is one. CDR3 in DNA: TGTGCCAGCAGCTTAGTTGGAGGTTCGGGTTCACCCCTCCACTTT. The encoded protein is CASSLVGGSGSPLHF. The chain has TRBV7-2 and TRBJ1-6; D is unresolved. Germline V lookup: CDR1 SGHTA, CDR2 FQGNSA. Between the trimmed V and J ends, which lost 1 base and 9 bases, there was a span of 13 bases. The CDR3 consists of 15 residues.

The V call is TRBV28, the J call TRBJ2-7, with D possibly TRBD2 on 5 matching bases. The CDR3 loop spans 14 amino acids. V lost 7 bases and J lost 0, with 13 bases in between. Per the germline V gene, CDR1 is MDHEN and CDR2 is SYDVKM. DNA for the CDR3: TGTGCCAGCAAAGACGAAGGGAGCTCCTACGAGCAGTACTTC. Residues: CASKDEGSSYEQYF. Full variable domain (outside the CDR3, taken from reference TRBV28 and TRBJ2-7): DVKVTQSSRYLVKRTGEKVFLECVQDMDHENMFWYRQDPGLGLRLIYFSYDVKMKEKGDIPEGYSVSREKKERFSLILESASTNQTSMYLCASKDEGSSYEQYFGPGTRLTVT.

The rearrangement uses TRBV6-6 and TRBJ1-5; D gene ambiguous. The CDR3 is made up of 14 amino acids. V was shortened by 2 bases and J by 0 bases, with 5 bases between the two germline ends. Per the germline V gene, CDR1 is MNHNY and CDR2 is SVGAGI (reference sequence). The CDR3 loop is CASSYDHSNQPQHF. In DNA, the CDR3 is TGTGCCAGCAGTTACGATCATAGCAATCAGCCCCAGCATTTT.

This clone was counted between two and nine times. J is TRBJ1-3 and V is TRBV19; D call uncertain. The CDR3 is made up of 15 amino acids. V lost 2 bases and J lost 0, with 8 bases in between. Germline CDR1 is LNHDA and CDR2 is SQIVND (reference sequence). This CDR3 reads CASSIQISSGNTIYF. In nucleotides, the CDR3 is TGTGCCAGTAGTATACAGATTTCCTCTGGAAACACCATATATTTT.

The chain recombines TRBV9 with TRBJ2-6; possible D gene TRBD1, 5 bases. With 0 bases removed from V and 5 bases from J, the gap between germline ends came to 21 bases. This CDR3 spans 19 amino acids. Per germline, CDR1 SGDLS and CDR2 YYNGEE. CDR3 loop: CASSVGRQTLDSWANVLTF. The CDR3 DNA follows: TGTGCCAGCAGCGTAGGGAGACAGACACTTGATTCGTGGGCCAACGTCCTGACTTTC.